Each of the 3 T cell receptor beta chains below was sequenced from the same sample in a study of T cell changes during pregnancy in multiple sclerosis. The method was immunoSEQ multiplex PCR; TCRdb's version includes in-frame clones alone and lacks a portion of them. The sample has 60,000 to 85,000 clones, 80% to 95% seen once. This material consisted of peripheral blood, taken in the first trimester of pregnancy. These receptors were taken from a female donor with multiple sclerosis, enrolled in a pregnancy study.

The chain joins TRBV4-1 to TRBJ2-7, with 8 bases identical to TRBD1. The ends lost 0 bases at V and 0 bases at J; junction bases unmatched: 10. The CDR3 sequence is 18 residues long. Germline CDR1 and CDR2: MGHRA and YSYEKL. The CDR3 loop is CASSQDLSGGPLSYEQYF. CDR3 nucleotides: TGCGCCAGCAGCCAAGATCTGTCAGGGGGCCCTCTCTCCTACGAGCAGTACTTC.

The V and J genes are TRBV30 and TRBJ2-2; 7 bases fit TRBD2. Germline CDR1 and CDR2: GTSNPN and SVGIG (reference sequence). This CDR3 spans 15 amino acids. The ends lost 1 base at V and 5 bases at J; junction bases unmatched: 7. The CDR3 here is CAWSDGGLPTGELFF. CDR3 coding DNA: TGTGCCTGGAGTGACGGGGGACTACCGACCGGGGAGCTGTTTTTT.

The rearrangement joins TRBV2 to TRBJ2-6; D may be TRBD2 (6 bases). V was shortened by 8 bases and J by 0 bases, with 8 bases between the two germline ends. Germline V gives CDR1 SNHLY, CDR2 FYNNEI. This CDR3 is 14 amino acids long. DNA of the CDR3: TGTGCCAGCCGGGGGTTCTCTGGGGCCAACGTCCTGACTTTC. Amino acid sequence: CASRGFSGANVLTF.